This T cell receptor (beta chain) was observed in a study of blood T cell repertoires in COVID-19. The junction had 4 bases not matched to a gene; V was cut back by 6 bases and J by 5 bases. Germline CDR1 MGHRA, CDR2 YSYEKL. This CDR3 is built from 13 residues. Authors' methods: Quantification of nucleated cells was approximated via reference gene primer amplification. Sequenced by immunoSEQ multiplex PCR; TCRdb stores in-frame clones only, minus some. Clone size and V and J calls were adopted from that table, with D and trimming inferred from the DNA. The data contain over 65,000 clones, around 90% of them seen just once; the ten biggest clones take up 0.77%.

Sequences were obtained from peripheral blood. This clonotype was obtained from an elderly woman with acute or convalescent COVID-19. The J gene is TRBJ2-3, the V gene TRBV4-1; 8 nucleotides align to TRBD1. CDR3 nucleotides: TGCGCCAGCAGACAGGGGGATGGAGATACGCAGTATTTT. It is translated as CASRQGDGDTQYF.